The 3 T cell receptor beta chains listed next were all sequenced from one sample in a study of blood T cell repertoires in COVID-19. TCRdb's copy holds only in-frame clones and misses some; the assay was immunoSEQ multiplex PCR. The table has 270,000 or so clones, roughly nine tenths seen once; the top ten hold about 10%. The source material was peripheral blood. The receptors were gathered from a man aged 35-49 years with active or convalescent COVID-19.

For the CDR3, the DNA is TGTGCCAGCAGCTTAGATCCAGTAACCTACGAGCAGTACTTC. Protein: CASSLDPVTYEQYF. The V gene is TRBV11-2, the J gene TRBJ2-7; D is uncertain. Germline-derived CDR1 and CDR2 are SGHAT and FQNNGV. V was pared by 0 bases and J by 2 bases, with 8 bases between. The CDR3 totals 14 residues.

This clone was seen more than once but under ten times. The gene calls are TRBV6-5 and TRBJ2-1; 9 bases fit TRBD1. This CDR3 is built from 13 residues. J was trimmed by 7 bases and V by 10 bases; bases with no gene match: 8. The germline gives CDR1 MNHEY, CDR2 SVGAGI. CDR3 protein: CATEGDRANEQFF. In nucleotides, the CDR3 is TGTGCCACCGAGGGGGACAGGGCGAATGAGCAGTTCTTC.

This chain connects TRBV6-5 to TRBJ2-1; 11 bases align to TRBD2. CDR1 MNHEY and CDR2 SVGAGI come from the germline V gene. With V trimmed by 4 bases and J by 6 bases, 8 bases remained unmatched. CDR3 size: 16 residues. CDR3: CASSFIAGGPANEQFF. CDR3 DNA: TGTGCCAGCAGTTTCATAGCGGGAGGGCCGGCCAATGAGCAGTTCTTC.